Sequencing of this T cell receptor beta chain was carried out in a study of shared clonotypes between healthy human individuals. Study information: Researchers assigned three CD4 naive, three CD4 memory, two CD8 naive and one CD8 memory plate to each donor.

Whole-study findings and limits: Among donors, the sharing of clonotypes was expected to be influenced by sequencing depth.

TCRdb's table, derived via immunoSEQ multiplex PCR, lists solely in-frame clones and lacks some. The sample yields about 2.2 million clones, roughly 91% seen once. The CDR3 runs 12 residues. V was shortened by 0 bases and J by 3 bases, with 3 bases between the two germline ends. Germline V gene data show CDR1 as LGHNA and CDR2 as YNFKEQ. CD8 cells classed as naive were CD45RO-negative and positively selected for CCR7, excluding terminally differentiated effector memory CD45RA+ cells. This clone was counted once. No antigen is known for it. The source is a man in his late teens or twenties in good health. Some clones in this sample may be carry-over from other donors' samples. The V call is TRBV4-2, the J call TRBJ2-7; D is undetermined. The specimen sequenced was naive CD8+ T cells from PBMCs. In DNA, the CDR3 is TGTGCCAGCAGCCAAGATATCTACGAGCAGTACTTC. This translates into CASSQDIYEQYF.